This T cell receptor (beta chain) came from a study of STAT3 mutations in large granular lymphocyte leukemia. As for the study in general: Immunosuppressive therapy was given to more than half of T-LGLL patients.

Germline V gene sequence: CDR1 SNHLY, CDR2 FYNNEI. J lost 0 bases, V lost 5 bases, and 14 bases had no gene match. There are 19 residues in the CDR3. Study outcomes and limitations: Suggested: STAT3 mutation was not the ancestral event for these clonal expansions. Persisting codominant clonotypes may have hidden a small pathogenic clone. Every T-cell large granular lymphocyte leukemia patient had at least one immunodominant TCR beta clonotype.

In regard to this clone: Its antigen is undetermined.

Generated by immunoSEQ multiplex PCR, the TCRdb table keeps only in-frame clones and is missing some. The sample records about 12,000 clones, roughly 80% being singletons. J is TRBJ1-2 and V is TRBV2, with 11 bases fitting TRBD1. The TCR sequence derives from a man in his 60s with T-cell large granular lymphocyte leukemia. Some clones in this sample may be carry-over from other donors' samples. The specimen sequenced was peripheral blood mononuclear cells. CDR3 residues: CASSLLRTGGGSANYGYTF. The CDR3 DNA reads TGTGCCAGCAGTCTGCTCCGGACAGGGGGCGGTAGTGCTAACTATGGCTACACCTTC.